This T cell receptor beta chain originates from a study of blood T cell repertoires in COVID-19. Study overall: Italy, Spain and the United States were the sources of the convalescent and acute COVID-19 samples. T cells, B-cell-depleted T cells, or PBMCs supplied cDNA or gDNA.

Under the authors' procedure: Nucleated cell number was recorded as an estimate derived from reference gene primer amplification. Libraries were prepared by immunoSEQ multiplex PCR; TCRdb keeps only in-frame clonotypes and omits some of them. The DNA gave D and trimming, while V, J and clone size come from that table. The sample lists over 300,000 clones; roughly nine tenths were seen once. The germline V gene encodes CDR1 ENHRY and CDR2 SYGVKD. J lost 6 bases, V lost 3 bases, and 4 bases had no gene match. This CDR3 contains 15 residues. Sample: peripheral blood. The V and J genes are TRBV10-3 and TRBJ1-5; the match to TRBD1 covers 11 bases. The clonotype comes from a man in his forties or fifties with acute or convalescent COVID-19. The CDR3 loop is CAISDWTGGGQPQHF. The DNA of the CDR3 is TGTGCCATCAGTGATTGGACAGGGGGCGGTCAGCCCCAGCATTTT.